Below are 16 T cell receptor beta chains sequenced from a single sample in a study of cytomegalovirus exposure and HLA in healthy donors. Sequencing used immunoSEQ multiplex PCR; TCRdb keeps in-frame clones, though not all of them. Among about 140,000 clones listed, roughly nine tenths were seen once. What was sequenced was PBMCs. The receptors were sampled from a man aged 18 to 30 in good health and CMV-seronegative.

The chain uses TRBV7-9 and TRBJ2-2, with 9 bases identical to TRBD2. CDR3 length: 16 amino acids. V trimming: 2 bases; J trimming: 4 bases; junction bases outside the gene matches: 5. The V gene's germline CDR1 is SEHNR and CDR2 FQNEAQ (reference sequence). In nucleotides, the CDR3 is TGTGCCAGCAGCTTAAGGATAGCGGGGGCCACCGGGGAGCTGTTTTTT. This gives the protein CASSLRIAGATGELFF.

The chain carries TRBV2 and TRBJ2-2; no clear D. Trimming took 7 bases from V and 8 from J, leaving 8 bases between them. The germline gives CDR1 SNHLY, CDR2 FYNNEI. The CDR3 length is 11 residues. The CDR3 coding sequence is TGTGCCAGCATTGGCTTAGGGGAGCTGTTTTTT. As protein: CASIGLGELFF.

This clone showed up just a few times. The chain recombines TRBV28 with TRBJ1-5, with a tentative D call TRBD1 (6 bases). V gave up 5 bases and J gave up 3 bases, with 11 bases separating them. The CDR3 has 14 residues. Germline CDR1 MDHEN, CDR2 SYDVKM. The CDR3 is CASSLTGNNQPQHF. CDR3 sequence (DNA): TGTGCCAGCAGTCTGACAGGCAACAATCAGCCCCAGCATTTT.

The chain joins TRBV7-9 to TRBJ2-5; maybe TRBD2 (6 bases). The CDR3 length is 16 residues. V dropped 5 bases and J dropped 5 bases, with 21 bases sitting between them. Per the germline V gene, CDR1 is SEHNR and CDR2 is FQNEAQ (reference sequence). CDR3 residues: CASSHPGRGRVETQYF. In DNA form, the CDR3 reads TGTGCCAGCAGCCACCCCGGGCGGGGACGGGTGGAGACCCAGTACTTC.

V and J are TRBV27 and TRBJ1-3; 9 bases map to TRBD1. The CDR3 has 15 amino acids. Germline CDR1 is MNHEY and CDR2 is SMNVEV (reference sequence). The V and J ends lost 4 bases and 11 bases, in that order; junction bases with no gene match: 12. CDR3 in amino acids: CASSSNPGTGTAIYF. For the CDR3, the DNA is TGTGCCAGCAGTTCGAACCCCGGGACAGGGACGGCCATATATTTT.

The chain has TRBV5-6 and TRBJ2-2; D possibly corresponds to TRBD1 (5 bases). The CDR3 is 13 residues long. V was shortened by 4 bases and J by 3 bases, with 7 bases between the two germline ends. Per the germline V gene, CDR1 is SGHDT and CDR2 is YYEEEE. The CDR3 DNA is TGTGCCAGCAGCCAGGGTGACACCGGGGAGCTGTTTTTT. Translated: CASSQGDTGELFF.

The genes are TRBV15 and TRBJ1-1, with TRBD1 matching 9 bases. This CDR3 has 15 amino acids. The J segment lost 4 bases and the V segment lost 2 bases, leaving 5 bases of the junction unmatched. CDR1 and CDR2 from the germline V gene are LNHNV and YYDKDF (reference sequence). The CDR3 DNA reads TGTGCCACCAGCAGATTACAGGGGGCGGTCACTGAAGCTTTCTTT. It is translated as CATSRLQGAVTEAFF.

This chain links TRBV2 with TRBJ2-1; D may be TRBD1 (6 bases). CDR1 and CDR2 (germline): SNHLY, FYNNEI. The CDR3 contains 13 residues. The germline V and J ends were trimmed by 4 bases and 9 bases, with 13 bases remaining between them. CDR3 amino acids: CASSVQGWREQFF. Here the CDR3 DNA reads TGTGCCAGCAGTGTTCAGGGGTGGCGTGAGCAGTTCTTC.

This clone has a single count. The chain links TRBV4-1 to TRBJ1-1; the match to TRBD1 covers 7 bases. V lost 3 bases to trimming and J lost 0 bases; unmatched junction nucleotides: 4. The CDR3 totals 15 residues. Germline values: CDR1 MGHRA, CDR2 YSYEKL. The DNA of the CDR3 is TGCGCCAGCAGCCATACCGGGACAGTGAACACTGAAGCTTTCTTT. This translates into CASSHTGTVNTEAFF.

The V gene is TRBV7-7, the J gene TRBJ2-1, with TRBD2 identical over 11 bases. Germline CDR1 SSHAT, CDR2 FNYEAQ (reference sequence). V lost 5 bases and J lost 2; bases outside the gene matches: 5. The CDR3 has 16 amino acids. CDR3: CASSPRLAGPYNEQFF. DNA of the CDR3: TGTGCCAGCAGCCCCAGACTAGCGGGGCCCTACAATGAGCAGTTCTTC.

This chain links TRBV7-9 with TRBJ1-1; a possible D gene is TRBD1 (6 bases). CDR1 is SEHNR and CDR2 is FQNEAQ in the germline V gene (reference sequence). The CDR3 is made up of 17 amino acids. Deletions cut 0 bases from V and 4 bases from J, with 18 bases between. Here the CDR3 DNA reads TGTGCCAGCAGCTTAGCGTTTACCGCGCAGGGGAGCACTGAAGCTTTCTTT. Protein sequence: CASSLAFTAQGSTEAFF.

The chain has TRBV18 and TRBJ2-1; 7 bases are shared with TRBD1. Per germline, CDR1 KGHSH and CDR2 LQKENI. The V and J ends lost 6 bases and 4 bases, in that order; junction bases with no gene match: 12. This CDR3 is built from 16 residues. CDR3 sequence: CASSPYDRALYNEQFF. The DNA for the CDR3 is TGTGCCAGCTCCCCCTACGACAGGGCCCTTTACAATGAGCAGTTCTTC.

The chain combines TRBV11-2 with TRBJ2-7; D not resolved. V lost 4 bases and J 3 bases, leaving 7 bases between the germline ends. Germline CDR1 is SGHAT and CDR2 is FQNNGV. The CDR3 has 12 amino acids. The DNA of the CDR3 is TGTGCCAGCAGCTCCGGTGACTACGAGCAGTACTTC. Its translation is CASSSGDYEQYF.

The chain employs TRBV11-2 and TRBJ2-6; tentative D call: TRBD1 (5 bases). The length of the CDR3 is 16 residues. The germline V and J ends were trimmed by 0 bases and 3 bases, with 9 bases remaining between them. Germline CDR1 and CDR2: SGHAT and FQNNGV. CDR3 bases: TGTGCCAGCAGCTTAGATAGGGGAATTGGGGCCAACGTCCTGACTTTC. Its protein is CASSLDRGIGANVLTF.

The chain has TRBV18 and TRBJ2-2; 7 nucleotides agree with TRBD1. Germline V CDR1 and CDR2: KGHSH, LQKENI. J lost 0 bases, V lost 3 bases, and 7 bases had no gene match. This CDR3 comprises 17 residues. This CDR3 reads CASSPFRDSTNTGELFF. For the CDR3, the DNA is TGTGCCAGCTCACCCTTCCGGGACAGCACGAACACCGGGGAGCTGTTTTTT.

This chain links TRBV9 with TRBJ2-3; 8 positions agree with TRBD2. The ends lost 2 bases at V and 2 bases at J; junction bases unmatched: 4. The CDR3 contains 15 residues. Per the germline V gene, CDR1 is SGDLS and CDR2 is YYNGEE. The CDR3 protein is CASSVGLASTDTQYF. The DNA for the CDR3 is TGTGCCAGCAGCGTCGGACTAGCTTCCACAGATACGCAGTATTTT. Full variable domain (outside the CDR3, taken from reference TRBV9 and TRBJ2-3): DSGVTQTPKHLITATGQRVTLRCSPRSGDLSVYWYQQSLDQGLQFLIQYYNGEERAKGNILERFSAQQFPDLHSELNLSSLELGDSALYFCASSVGLASTDTQYFGPGTRLTVL.